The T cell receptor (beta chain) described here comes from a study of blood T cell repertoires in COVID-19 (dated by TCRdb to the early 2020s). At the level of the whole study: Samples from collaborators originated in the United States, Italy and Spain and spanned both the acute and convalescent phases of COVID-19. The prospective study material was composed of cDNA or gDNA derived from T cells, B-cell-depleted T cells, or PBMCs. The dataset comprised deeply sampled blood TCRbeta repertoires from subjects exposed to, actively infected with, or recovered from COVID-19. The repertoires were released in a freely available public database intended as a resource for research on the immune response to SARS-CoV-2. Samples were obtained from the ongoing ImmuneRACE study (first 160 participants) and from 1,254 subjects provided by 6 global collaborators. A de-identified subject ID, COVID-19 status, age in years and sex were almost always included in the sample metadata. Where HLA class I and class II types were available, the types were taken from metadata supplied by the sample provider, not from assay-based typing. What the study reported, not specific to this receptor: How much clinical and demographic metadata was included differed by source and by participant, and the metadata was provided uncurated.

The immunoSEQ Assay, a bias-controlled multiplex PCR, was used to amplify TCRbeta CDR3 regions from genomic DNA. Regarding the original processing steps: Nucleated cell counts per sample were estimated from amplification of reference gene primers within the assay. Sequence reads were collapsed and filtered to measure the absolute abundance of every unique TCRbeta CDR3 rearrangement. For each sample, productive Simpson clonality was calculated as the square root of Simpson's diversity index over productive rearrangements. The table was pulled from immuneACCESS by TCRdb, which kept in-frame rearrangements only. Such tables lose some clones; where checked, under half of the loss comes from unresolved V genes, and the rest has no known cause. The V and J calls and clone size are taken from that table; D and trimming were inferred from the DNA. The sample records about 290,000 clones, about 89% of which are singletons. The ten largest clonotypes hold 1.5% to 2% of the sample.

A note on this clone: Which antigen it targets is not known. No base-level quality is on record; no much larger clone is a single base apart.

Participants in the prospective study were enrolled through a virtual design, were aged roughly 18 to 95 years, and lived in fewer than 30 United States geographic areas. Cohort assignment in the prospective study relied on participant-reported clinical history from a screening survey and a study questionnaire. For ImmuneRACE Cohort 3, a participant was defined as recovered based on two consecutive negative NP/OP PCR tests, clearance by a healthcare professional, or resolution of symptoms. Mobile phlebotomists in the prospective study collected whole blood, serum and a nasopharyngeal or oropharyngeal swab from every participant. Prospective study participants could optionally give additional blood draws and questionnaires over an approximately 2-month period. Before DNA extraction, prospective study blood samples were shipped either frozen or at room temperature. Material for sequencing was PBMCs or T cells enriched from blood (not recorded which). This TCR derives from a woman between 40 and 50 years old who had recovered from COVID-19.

The nucleotide sequence is given as TGTGCCATCGGACTCCAATTCGCTTTCGAGCAGTACTTC. Translated, this gives CAIGLQFAFEQYF. The rearranged chain carries TRBV6-5 and TRBJ2-7; perhaps TRBD2 is the D gene, with 5 bases matching. Reading the germline V gene gives CDR1 MNHEY and CDR2 SVGAGI. The CDR3 runs 13 residues from the cysteine to the phenylalanine. Left in the record is the CDR3 DNA by itself, 39 bases read in frame from the first base. The V end loses 10 bases and the J end loses 6 bases, and a stretch of 19 bases separates them.